This record concerns one TCR beta chain sequence. Its antigen is still unknown. This sample is part of a study of cytomegalovirus exposure and HLA in healthy donors. Study findings and constraints: In a later analysis, common viral pathogens appeared linked to several of the most significant clusters.

PCR employed 60 Vbeta and 13 Jbeta primers. Sequencing used immunoSEQ multiplex PCR; TCRdb keeps in-frame clones, though not all of them. The repertoire holds some 170,000 clones, about 71% seen once, with 2.8% in the top ten. The CDR3 length is 14 residues. Germline V lookup: CDR1 SEHNR, CDR2 FQNEAQ (reference sequence). The J segment lost 1 base and the V segment lost 6 bases, leaving 5 bases of the junction unmatched. The chain couples TRBV7-9 to TRBJ2-7, with 8 bases that match TRBD2. The sequencing sample was made of PBMCs. The clonotype comes from a woman between 25 and 40 years old in good health and CMV-seronegative. Here the CDR3 DNA reads TGTGCCAGCAGGAGGACTAGCAGTTCCTACGAGCAGTACTTC. It codes for CASRRTSSSYEQYF.